These T cell receptor beta chains were read from a single sample in a study of T-cell reconstitution after alpha-beta-depleted transplantation in children. TCRdb re-called the PCR reads through MiXCR, storing one row per CDR3 protein. This table has almost 250,000 distinct CDR3 sequences, more than 20% appearing once. The sequences come from PBMCs, collected before TCRalphabeta/CD19-depleted stem cell transplant. Source of these receptors: a girl aged 2 to 9 with Fanconi anemia, due to receive a stem cell transplant. The CDR3 runs from the conserved cysteine through the conserved F or W. A D gene is named only where the DNA matches it firmly. Part of the rows lack a size; the others show once, few, many or a class for expanded clones.

v_call	clone_size	j_call	d_call	cdr3_aa	cdr3_nt
TRBV20-1	.	TRBJ2-7	.	CSARGPIYEQYF	TGCAGTGCCAGAGGGCCGATCTACGAGCAGTACTTC
TRBV6-5	once	TRBJ1-1	TRBD1	CASSFPSGQGNTEAFF	TGTGCCAGCAGTTTCCCTTCGGGACAGGGGAACACTGAAGCTTTCTTT
TRBV6-5	few	TRBJ2-7	.	CASSYRPTWQWEQYF	TGTGCCAGCAGTTACCGACCGACCTGGCAATGGGAGCAGTACTTC
TRBV6-5	many	TRBJ1-2	.	CASSYISGDSNYGYTF	TGTGCCAGCAGTTACATTTCCGGAGACAGTAACTATGGCTACACCTTC
TRBV20-1	few	TRBJ1-1	.	CSARDRVEAFF	TGCAGTGCTAGAGATAGGGTTGAAGCTTTCTTT
TRBV29-1	many	TRBJ1-1	.	CSVEGAPDTEAFF	TGCAGCGTTGAAGGGGCCCCCGACACTGAAGCTTTCTTT
TRBV20-1	.	TRBJ2-7	.	CSAAYEQYF	TGCAGTGCTGCCTACGAGCAGTACTTC
TRBV12-3/TRBV12-4	many	TRBJ2-3	TRBD2	CASSLRLAGRTDTQYF	TGTGCCAGCAGTTTACGACTAGCGGGAAGGACAGATACGCAGTATTTT
TRBV20-1	.	TRBJ1-5	.	CSALQLPGIGLNQPQHF	TGCAGTGCTTTACAGCTGCCAGGGATCGGGCTTAATCAGCCCCAGCATTTT
TRBV6-5	few	TRBJ2-1	.	CASSYVDSHNEQFF	TGTGCCAGCAGTTACGTGGACAGTCACAATGAGCAGTTCTTC
TRBV28	many	TRBJ1-1	.	CASSLPPVSEAFF	TGTGCCAGCAGTTTACCTCCCGTTTCTGAAGCTTTCTTT
TRBV29-1	.	TRBJ2-3	.	CSVDSTYPPDTQYF	TGCAGCGTTGATTCGACTTACCCTCCAGATACGCAGTATTTT
TRBV5-1	many	TRBJ2-2	TRBD1	CASRQGQGKTGELFF	TGCGCCAGCCGCCAGGGACAGGGAAAAACCGGGGAGCTGTTTTTT
TRBV12-3/TRBV12-4	many	TRBJ1-1	.	CASSSGPRPEAFF	TGTGCCAGCAGTTCTGGGCCACGACCTGAAGCTTTCTTT
TRBV10-3	few	TRBJ1-3	TRBD1	CAISRGQFNSGNTIYF	TGTGCCATCAGTAGGGGACAGTTCAACTCTGGAAACACCATATATTTT
TRBV20-1	many	TRBJ2-6	TRBD1	CSARRQGSSGANVLTF	TGCAGTGCTAGGAGACAGGGAAGCTCTGGGGCCAACGTCCTGACTTTC
TRBV5-1	.	TRBJ1-2	.	CASSLGYGANYGYTF	TGCGCCAGCAGCTTGGGTTATGGAGCTAACTATGGCTACACCTTC
TRBV20-1	.	TRBJ2-3	TRBD2	CSATSTLAGGTDTQYF	TGCAGTGCTACCTCCACCTTAGCGGGCGGCACAGATACGCAGTATTTT
TRBV9	many	TRBJ2-3	TRBD1	CASSARGWGTDTQYF	TGTGCCAGCAGCGCCAGGGGGTGGGGCACAGATACGCAGTATTTT
TRBV29-1	many	TRBJ2-7	.	CSVEDLTGMGYEQYF	TGCAGCGTTGAAGATTTGACAGGAATGGGCTACGAGCAGTACTTC
TRBV27	many	TRBJ2-5	.	CASSLSGTQYF	TGTGCCAGCAGTTTAAGTGGGACCCAGTACTTC
TRBV20-1	.	TRBJ1-5	TRBD1	CSARQGTYSNQPQHF	TGCAGTGCTCGACAGGGTACATATAGCAATCAGCCCCAGCATTTT
TRBV4-2	.	TRBJ2-3	.	CASSFGLEIDTQYF	TGTGCCAGCAGTTTCGGACTGGAGATCGACACGCAGTATTTT
TRBV12-3/TRBV12-4	many	TRBJ2-5	TRBD2	CASSGTSGIAAQYF	TGTGCCAGCAGCGGGACTAGCGGGATTGCGGCCCAGTACTTC
TRBV5-6	many	TRBJ1-2	.	CASSLTEVGYGYTF	TGTGCCAGCAGCTTGACGGAAGTAGGCTATGGCTACACCTTC
TRBV12-3/TRBV12-4	many	TRBJ1-1	.	CASSFGRNTEAFF	TGTGCCAGCAGTTTTGGGCGGAACACTGAAGCTTTCTTT
TRBV20-1	.	TRBJ2-7	TRBD2	CSAEMIAGPSSYEQYF	TGCAGTGCTGAGATGATAGCGGGGCCGAGCTCCTACGAGCAGTACTTC
TRBV28	many	TRBJ2-1	.	CASSLPGGSSYNEQFF	TGTGCCAGCAGTCTACCAGGGGGGAGCTCCTACAATGAGCAGTTCTTC
TRBV27	many	TRBJ2-7	.	CASTGGGSYEQYF	TGTGCCAGCACTGGGGGTGGATCCTACGAGCAGTACTTC
TRBV5-1	.	TRBJ1-4	TRBD1	CASSSQGRGRREKLFF	TGCGCCAGCAGCTCCCAGGGCAGGGGGCGCAGGGAAAAACTGTTTTTT
TRBV20-1	.	TRBJ1-5	.	CSARVLDKNQPQHF	TGCAGTGCTAGAGTATTGGACAAAAATCAGCCCCAGCATTTT
TRBV25-1	few	TRBJ2-7	.	CATNKLGDSYEQYF	TGTGCCACCAATAAACTCGGGGACTCCTACGAGCAGTACTTC
TRBV6-2/TRBV6-3	few	TRBJ2-1	.	CASSFSGTGNEQFF	TGTGCCAGCAGTTTTTCCGGGACTGGCAATGAGCAGTTCTTC